Following are 28 T cell receptor beta chains from one sample sequenced in a study of response to subunit inactivated influenza vaccine. MiXCR, run by TCRdb on the RT-PCR reads, gives a single entry per CDR3 protein. The sample includes about 500,000 distinct CDR3 sequences, more than 15% seen only once; the top ten take approximately 3%. The material sequenced was CD4+ T cells sorted from PBMCs, taken about 23 months after vaccination. The receptor set was obtained from a man between 50 and 69 years old who received an inactivated influenza vaccine.

This clonotype appeared a few times. The chain carries TRBV24-1 and TRBJ1-2, with TRBD1 identical over 9 bases. V was pared by 3 bases and J by 9 bases, with 13 bases of the junction left unmatched. CDR1 is KGHDR, CDR2 SFDVKD, per germline. The CDR3 is made up of 16 amino acids. CDR3 in DNA: TGTGCCACCAGTGATGACAGGGGGGCTCCGAGGCGGCGCTACACCTTC. Protein product: CATSDDRGAPRRRYTF.

Concerning this clonotype: At one end the junction does not follow the germline gene, possibly because of a read error. V and J are TRBV15 and TRBJ2-5, with D uncertain. This CDR3 comprises 12 residues. From germline, CDR1 is LNHNV and CDR2 YYDKDF (reference sequence). The CDR3 loop is CAASVAKETQYF. The CDR3 DNA sequence: TGTGCCGCCAGCGTAGCCAAAGAGACCCAGTACTTC.

This clonotype was observed a few times. CDR3 nucleotide sequence: TGCAGTGCTAGGGTACAAGTCATTGATGAGCAGTTCTTC. It translates to CSARVQVIDEQFF. This sequence joins TRBV20-1 and TRBJ2-1, with D unresolved. The CDR3 totals 13 residues. V gave up 3 bases and J gave up 8 bases, with 14 bases separating them. Per the germline V gene, CDR1 is DFQATT and CDR2 is SNEGSKA (reference sequence).

This chain links TRBV4-3 with TRBJ2-1; D unresolved. Trimming removed 1 base at V and 2 bases at J, with 12 bases between. Germline CDR1 reads LGHNA; CDR2 reads YSLEER. The CDR3 runs to 16 residues. The CDR3 reads CASSQGVNLAYNEQFF. The CDR3 nucleotides read TGCGCCAGCAGCCAAGGAGTTAATCTAGCCTACAATGAGCAGTTCTTC.

A few counts support this clonotype. V and J are TRBV9 and TRBJ2-7; 8 bases match TRBD2. Germline CDR1 SGDLS, CDR2 YYNGEE. The CDR3 contains 15 residues. The ends lost 5 bases at V and 0 bases at J; junction bases unmatched: 7. In DNA, the CDR3 is TGTGCCAGCAGGACTAGCGCGGCCCCCTCCTACGAGCAGTACTTC. This encodes CASRTSAAPSYEQYF.

This clonotype was detected once. The CDR3 spells CASSYAGLEQYF. The DNA of the CDR3 is TGTGCCAGCAGTTACGCGGGGCTCGAGCAGTACTTC. The rearrangement uses TRBV6-6 and TRBJ2-7; possible D gene TRBD2, 6 bases. Looked up from germline, CDR1 is MNHNY and CDR2 is SVGAGI (reference sequence). V lost 2 bases and J lost 6, with 8 bases in between. The CDR3 loop spans 12 amino acids.

The chain recombines TRBV6-2 or TRBV6-3 with TRBJ2-4, with TRBD2 matching over 7 bases. The CDR3 is 13 residues long. Losses at the gene ends were 7 bases for V and 5 bases for J; bases not matched to a gene: 5. Germline CDR1 reads MNHEY; CDR2 reads SVGEGT. In nucleotides, the CDR3 is TGTGCCAGCAAGGCGGGGGTGGAAAACATTCAGTACTTC. Amino acid sequence: CASKAGVENIQYF.

V and J are TRBV9 and TRBJ1-1; D is unresolved. The CDR3 runs 13 residues. The V gene lost 4 bases and the J gene lost 2 bases, with 9 bases spanning the gap. Germline loops: CDR1 SGDLS, CDR2 YYNGEE. The DNA of the CDR3 is TGTGCCAGCAGCTCCAGACCCAACACTGAAGCTTTCTTT. This encodes CASSSRPNTEAFF.

This clonotype was seen only a few times. This sequence joins TRBV20-1 and TRBJ2-5, with TRBD2 identical over 7 bases. CDR1 and CDR2 from the germline V gene are DFQATT and SNEGSKA (reference sequence). Unmatched junction bases numbered 5, after V lost 4 bases and J lost 3 bases. The CDR3 covers 13 residues. The DNA for the CDR3 is TGCAGTGCTAAGGCGGGAGTGGAAGAGACCCAGTACTTC. This gives the protein CSAKAGVEETQYF.

The genes are TRBV5-1 and TRBJ1-1, with a possible D match to TRBD1 (6 bases). V was clipped by 5 bases and J by 0 bases, with 8 bases between them. The CDR3 extends over 13 amino acids. Germline V lookup: CDR1 SGHRS, CDR2 YFSETQ. The CDR3 nucleotides read TGCGCCAGCAGTAAGGGGGTGAACACTGAAGCTTTCTTT. Its protein product is CASSKGVNTEAFF.

This clonotype was seen at least ten times. V gene TRBV20-1 combines with J gene TRBJ1-5; TRBD1 matches 7 bases. CDR1 is DFQATT, CDR2 SNEGSKA, per germline (reference sequence). Trimming removed 6 bases from V and 6 bases from J; junction bases left unmatched: 11. The CDR3 has 14 amino acids. The CDR3 nucleotides read TGCAGTGCGAAGGCAAAACAGGGGACTCAGCCCCAGCATTTT. Protein: CSAKAKQGTQPQHF.

The chain combines TRBV27 with TRBJ2-1, with D uncertain. CDR3 size: 15 residues. Germline V gene sequence: CDR1 MNHEY, CDR2 SMNVEV (reference sequence). V dropped 6 bases and J dropped 3 bases, with 15 bases sitting between them. The CDR3 DNA follows: TGTGCCAGCAGCCCGGACCGTTTCAACTACAATGAGCAGTTCTTC. Protein product: CASSPDRFNYNEQFF.

V usage is TRBV28 and J usage is TRBJ2-7; 7 bases line up with TRBD2. V was clipped by 6 bases and J by 7 bases; unmatched bases: 9. Germline V gene data show CDR1 as MDHEN and CDR2 as SYDVKM. There are 13 residues in the CDR3. For the CDR3, the DNA is TGTGCCAGCAGATGGGGGGGAGCCCGGGAGCAGTACTTC. This codes for CASRWGGAREQYF.

The table lists this clonotype with many counts. V gene TRBV10-3 combines with J gene TRBJ2-1; 8 bases are shared with TRBD2. V lost 10 bases to trimming and J lost 5 bases; unmatched junction nucleotides: 13. There are 15 residues in the CDR3. CDR1 is ENHRY, CDR2 SYGVKD, per germline. DNA for the CDR3: TGTGCCACCGACGGCCGGGAGGGGTTCCACAATGAGCAGTTCTTC. This sequence encodes CATDGREGFHNEQFF.

J is TRBJ2-5 and V is TRBV2; TRBD2 might be the D (6 bases). V shed 7 bases and J shed 3 bases, with 9 bases lying between them. The germline V gene encodes CDR1 SNHLY and CDR2 FYNNEI. The CDR3 extends over 12 amino acids. In DNA, the CDR3 is TGTGCCAGCATTCCGGGGGAAGAGACCCAGTACTTC. Protein product: CASIPGEETQYF.

The genes are TRBV5-1 and TRBJ2-5, with TRBD2 matching over 7 bases. The CDR3 has 16 residues. The V and J ends lost 4 bases and 1 base, in that order; junction bases with no gene match: 10. Germline CDR1 SGHRS, CDR2 YFSETQ. CDR3 nucleotides: TGCGCCAGCAGCCCATCGACTAGCTCCTCCCAAGAGACCCAGTACTTC. Its translation: CASSPSTSSSQETQYF.

This sequence joins TRBV12-3 or TRBV12-4 and TRBJ2-3; D is unclear. The V end lost 5 bases, the J end lost 3 bases, and 9 bases lay between the germline ends. CDR3 length: 13 amino acids. This chain's CDR3 is CASSHRVTDTQYF. CDR3 nucleotide sequence: TGTGCCAGCAGTCATCGCGTTACAGATACGCAGTATTTT.

In its sample, this clonotype was seen a few times. V is TRBV7-2 and J is TRBJ2-3; 9 bases fit TRBD2. With 2 bases clipped from V and 4 bases from J, the junction kept 4 bases outside the gene matches. The CDR3 is 15 amino acids. From germline, CDR1 is SGHTA and CDR2 FQGNSA. CDR3 sequence reads: CASSLWRGGADTQYF. The CDR3 bases are TGTGCCAGCAGCTTATGGCGGGGGGGGGCAGATACGCAGTATTTT.

V usage is TRBV5-1 and J usage is TRBJ2-7; TRBD1 matches at 9 bases. This CDR3 spans 17 amino acids. In germline, CDR1 is SGHRS, CDR2 YFSETQ. The J segment lost 1 base and the V segment lost 5 bases, leaving 13 bases of the junction unmatched. For the CDR3, the DNA is TGCGCCAGCAGTCAGCACGGGGGCGGGACAGGGTCCTACGAGCAGTACTTC. It is translated as CASSQHGGGTGSYEQYF.

The V gene is TRBV5-5, the J gene TRBJ2-1; TRBD1 aligns across 7 bases. The germline gives CDR1 SGHKS, CDR2 YYEKEE (reference sequence). Trimming cost V 0 bases and J 13 bases; bases outside gene matches: 4. The CDR3 loop spans 12 amino acids. In DNA, the CDR3 is TGTGCCAGCAGCTTGGAGTCAGGGGGACAGTTCTTC. Translated, it gives CASSLESGGQFF.

The CDR3 DNA is TGTGCCACCAGTGAACGGCGGGGGGCCGATTACAATGAGCAGTTCTTC. It translates to CATSERRGADYNEQFF. The V gene is TRBV24-1, the J gene TRBJ2-1; 8 positions agree with TRBD2. Unmatched junction bases numbered 8, after V lost 4 bases and J lost 4 bases. Germline assignment: CDR1 KGHDR and CDR2 SFDVKD. The CDR3 totals 16 residues.

The chain has TRBV10-3 and TRBJ2-3, with 12 bases fitting TRBD2. CDR1 ENHRY and CDR2 SYGVKD come from the germline V gene. V dropped 2 bases and J dropped 0; count of bases not matched to a gene: 6. This CDR3 has 18 residues. The DNA for the CDR3 is TGTGCCATCAGTGAGGCCAGGACTAGCGGGAAAAGCACAGATACGCAGTATTTT. Encoded protein: CAISEARTSGKSTDTQYF.

This clonotype was found many times. The chain links TRBV28 to TRBJ1-5; D is ambiguous. Germline values: CDR1 MDHEN, CDR2 SYDVKM. Trimming pared 4 bases from V and 6 bases from J, leaving 22 bases between. The CDR3 is 17 amino acids. In DNA, the CDR3 is TGTGCCAGCAGTTCGTTATCATCCGGACTTTTCACTCAGCCCCAGCATTTT. It yields the protein CASSSLSSGLFTQPQHF.

This rearrangement joins TRBV7-2 to TRBJ2-5; 9 bases map to TRBD1. Trimming at V came to 1 base and at J to 7 bases, leaving 7 bases not matched to a gene. Per the germline V gene, CDR1 is SGHTA and CDR2 is FQGNSA. The CDR3 runs 15 residues. In nucleotides, the CDR3 is TGTGCCAGCAGCTTAGGTTTGGGACAGGGTGCGACCCAGTACTTC. This translates into CASSLGLGQGATQYF.

The gene calls are TRBV20-1 and TRBJ2-4; 8 nucleotides match TRBD2. The CDR3 totals 13 residues. Germline V CDR1 and CDR2: DFQATT, SNEGSKA (reference sequence). Trimming took 5 bases from V and 6 from J; bases not matched to a gene: 6. CDR3: CSASLRGGNIQYF. DNA of the CDR3: TGCAGTGCTTCCCTCCGGGGGGGAAACATTCAGTACTTC.

This clonotype was recorded many times. This chain links TRBV7-2 with TRBJ2-1, with D tentatively TRBD2 (6 bases). The ends were cut back, 1 base at V and 4 bases at J, with 11 bases in the middle. Per germline, CDR1 SGHTA and CDR2 FQGNSA. The CDR3 covers 15 residues. CDR3: CASSLGAGPYNEQFF. DNA of the CDR3: TGTGCCAGCAGCTTAGGGGCGGGGCCGTACAATGAGCAGTTCTTC.

J is TRBJ2-7 and V is TRBV20-1; D possibly corresponds to TRBD2 (6 bases). The CDR3 runs to 14 residues. Germline CDR1 reads DFQATT; CDR2 reads SNEGSKA (reference sequence). The V gene lost 8 bases and the J gene lost 6 bases, with 23 bases spanning the gap. The CDR3 DNA is TGCAGTCCTAACCGGCCTGAACTGGAGGGCGAGCAGTACTTC. It yields the protein CSPNRPELEGEQYF.

The chain links TRBV7-8 to TRBJ2-1; TRBD1 might be the D (6 bases). Trimming cost V 5 bases and J 4 bases, with 15 bases left between them. The germline V gene has CDR1 SGHVS and CDR2 FQNEAQ. The CDR3 loop spans 15 amino acids. DNA for the CDR3: TGTGCCAGCAGCATAAACAGGGTGGCGTACAATGAGCAGTTCTTC. It encodes CASSINRVAYNEQFF.